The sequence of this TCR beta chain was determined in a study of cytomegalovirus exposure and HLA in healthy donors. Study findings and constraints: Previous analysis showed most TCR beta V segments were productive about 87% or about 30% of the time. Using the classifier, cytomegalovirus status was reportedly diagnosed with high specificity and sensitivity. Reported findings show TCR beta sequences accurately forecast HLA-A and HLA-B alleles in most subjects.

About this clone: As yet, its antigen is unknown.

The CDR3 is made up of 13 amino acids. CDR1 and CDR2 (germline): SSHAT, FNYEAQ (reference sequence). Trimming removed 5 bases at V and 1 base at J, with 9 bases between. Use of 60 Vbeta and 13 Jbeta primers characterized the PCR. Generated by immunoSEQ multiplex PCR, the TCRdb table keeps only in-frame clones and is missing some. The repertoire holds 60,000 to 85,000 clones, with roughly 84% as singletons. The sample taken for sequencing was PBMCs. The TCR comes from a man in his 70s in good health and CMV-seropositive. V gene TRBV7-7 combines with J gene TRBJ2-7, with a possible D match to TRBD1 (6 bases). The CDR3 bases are TGTGCCAGCAGCCAGGACAGATCCTACGAGCAGTACTTC. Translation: CASSQDRSYEQYF.